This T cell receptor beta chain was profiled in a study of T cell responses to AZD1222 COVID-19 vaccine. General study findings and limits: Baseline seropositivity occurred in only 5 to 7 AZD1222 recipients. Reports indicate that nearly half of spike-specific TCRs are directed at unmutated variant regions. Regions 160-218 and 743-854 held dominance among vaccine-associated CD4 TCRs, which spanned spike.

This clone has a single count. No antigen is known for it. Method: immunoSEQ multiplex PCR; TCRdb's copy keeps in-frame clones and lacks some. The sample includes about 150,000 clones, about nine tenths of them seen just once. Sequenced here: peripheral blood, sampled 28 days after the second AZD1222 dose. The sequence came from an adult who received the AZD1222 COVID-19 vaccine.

Here the CDR3 reads CASSQLIGRGFYEQYF. CDR3 coding DNA: TGCGCCAGCAGCCAGTTAATCGGGCGGGGTTTCTACGAGCAGTACTTC. This chain connects TRBV4-1 to TRBJ2-7; D perhaps matches TRBD2 (6 bases). The germline V and J ends were trimmed by 3 bases and 3 bases, with 18 bases remaining between them. The length of the CDR3 is 16 residues. CDR1 is MGHRA, CDR2 YSYEKL, per germline.